This passage covers 29 T cell receptor beta chains from one sample sequenced in a study of blood T cell repertoires in COVID-19. The assay was immunoSEQ multiplex PCR, and TCRdb's table has in-frame clones only and misses some. The sample lists around 150,000 clones; 80% to 90% were seen once. Sequenced input: peripheral blood. The receptor set was obtained from a man aged 65 to 79 with acute or convalescent COVID-19.

This clone was picked up a small number of times. The chain uses TRBV7-3 and TRBJ2-2; 10 nucleotides agree with TRBD2. The V gene end was trimmed by 3 bases and the J gene end by 4 bases; junction bases not matched to a gene: 2. This CDR3 region has 15 residues. Per germline, CDR1 SGHTA and CDR2 FQGTGA. The CDR3 reads CASSFRTSGTGELFF. The DNA of the CDR3 is TGTGCCAGCAGCTTTCGGACTAGCGGCACCGGGGAGCTGTTTTTT.

The chain is built from TRBV7-3 and TRBJ2-6; D is perhaps TRBD1 (5 bases). Germline CDR1 and CDR2: SGHTA and FQGTGA. Trimming pared 3 bases from V and 4 bases from J, leaving 16 bases between. CDR3 length equals 17 residues. The DNA of the CDR3 is TGTGCCAGCAGCTTGGGCCCTGGCAGGGTCGGGGCCAACGTCCTGACTTTC. It specifies CASSLGPGRVGANVLTF.

The V and J genes are TRBV2 and TRBJ2-2, with 9 bases identical to TRBD1. The CDR3 is 15 amino acids. The ends lost 4 bases at V and 4 bases at J; junction bases unmatched: 4. CDR1 is SNHLY, CDR2 FYNNEI, per germline. The CDR3 DNA is TGTGCCAGCAGTGGTCGGACAGGGGCCACCGGGGAGCTGTTTTTT. Amino acid sequence: CASSGRTGATGELFF.

This clone was counted between two and nine times. V and J are TRBV7-3 and TRBJ2-2, with TRBD2 matching over 8 bases. Germline V gene sequence: CDR1 SGHTA, CDR2 FQGTGA. This CDR3 has 14 residues. J gave up 6 bases and V 0 bases, and 0 bases lay outside the gene matches. The DNA for the CDR3 is TGTGCCAGCAGCTTAACTAGCGGGGCCGGGGAGCTGTTTTTT. Its protein is CASSLTSGAGELFF.

CDR3 nucleotide sequence: TGTGCCAGCAGCTTGGACAGGGGCCCCTCAGAGCAGTACTTC. Protein: CASSLDRGPSEQYF. This chain links TRBV5-4 with TRBJ2-7; 7 positions match TRBD1. The CDR3 is made up of 14 amino acids. Germline-derived CDR1 and CDR2 are SGHNT and YYREEE (reference sequence). The V gene end was trimmed by 0 bases and the J gene end by 7 bases; junction bases not matched to a gene: 7.

This chain connects TRBV19 to TRBJ1-5; D gene unclear. V dropped 5 bases and J dropped 2 bases, with 7 bases sitting between them. The CDR3 spans 13 residues. The germline CDR1 and CDR2 sequences are LNHDA and SQIVND (reference sequence). CDR3 nucleotides: TGTGCCAGTAGTTTGAGTGGCAATCAGCCCCAGCATTTT. It encodes CASSLSGNQPQHF.

The chain employs TRBV6-1 and TRBJ1-5; the match to TRBD1 covers 7 bases. Trimming removed 1 base from V and 7 bases from J; junction bases left unmatched: 4. The CDR3 sequence is 14 residues long. CDR1 MNHNS and CDR2 SASEGT come from the germline V gene. This CDR3 reads CASSEGQGGQPQHF. The CDR3 bases are TGTGCCAGCAGTGAAGGACAGGGTGGACAGCCCCAGCATTTT.

This clone was recorded a few times. The CDR3 loop is CASSIGPYEQYF. CDR3 nucleotides: TGTGCCAGCAGTATTGGGCCCTACGAGCAGTACTTC. The rearrangement joins TRBV28 to TRBJ2-7; D ambiguous. In germline, CDR1 is MDHEN, CDR2 SYDVKM. Trimming cost V 5 bases and J 2 bases, with 7 bases left between them. The CDR3 has 12 residues. Filled out from reference TRBV28 and TRBJ2-7, the complete variable domain reads DVKVTQSSRYLVKRTGEKVFLECVQDMDHENMFWYRQDPGLGLRLIYFSYDVKMKEKGDIPEGYSVSREKKERFSLILESASTNQTSMYLCASSIGPYEQYFGPGTRLTVT.

The J gene is TRBJ1-4, the V gene TRBV6-1; the D gene is possibly TRBD1 (6 bases). Trimming pared 2 bases from V and 7 bases from J, leaving 14 bases between. The CDR3 has 15 amino acids. Germline CDR1 reads MNHNS; CDR2 reads SASEGT. CDR3 amino acids: CASSELPQGSEKLFF. The DNA for the CDR3 is TGTGCCAGCAGTGAACTTCCCCAGGGGAGTGAAAAACTGTTTTTT.

The V gene is TRBV6-4, the J gene TRBJ2-7; 9 nucleotides line up with TRBD1. V trimming: 5 bases; J trimming: 2 bases; junction bases outside the gene matches: 7. The germline gives CDR1 MRHNA, CDR2 SNTAGT. The CDR3 consists of 15 residues. CDR3: CASSSRDRVAYEQYF. The CDR3 region has the DNA TGTGCCAGCAGTAGCCGGGACAGGGTAGCCTACGAGCAGTACTTC.

This rearrangement joins TRBV7-3 to TRBJ2-2; possible D gene TRBD1, 5 bases. V lost 5 bases to trimming and J lost 6 bases, with 13 bases between them. CDR1 is SGHTA and CDR2 is FQGTGA in the germline V gene. This CDR3 comprises 14 residues. The CDR3 sequence is CASSPQGTAGELFF. The CDR3 DNA sequence: TGTGCCAGCAGCCCGCAGGGTACGGCCGGGGAGCTGTTTTTT.

The chain links TRBV19 to TRBJ2-1; 8 positions agree with TRBD2. The CDR3 is made up of 13 amino acids. The germline gives CDR1 LNHDA, CDR2 SQIVND (reference sequence). V shed 5 bases and J 8 bases; nucleotides not matched to a gene: 5. The CDR3 nucleotides read TGTGCCAGTAGTTTGGGGACTAGGGATGAGCAGTTCTTC. It yields the protein CASSLGTRDEQFF.

The rearrangement joins TRBV27 to TRBJ1-2, with D possibly TRBD1 on 5 matching bases. There are 14 residues in the CDR3. Germline V CDR1 and CDR2: MNHEY, SMNVEV (reference sequence). The V gene lost 5 bases and the J gene lost 2 bases, with 12 bases spanning the gap. The CDR3 reads CASSLTGRNYGYTF. The CDR3 DNA sequence: TGTGCCAGCAGTCTAACAGGAAGGAACTATGGCTACACCTTC.

This chain joins TRBV7-9 and TRBJ1-1, with a tentative D call TRBD1 (5 bases). Germline V gene data show CDR1 as SEHNR and CDR2 as FQNEAQ (reference sequence). The CDR3 loop spans 12 amino acids. The V end lost 5 bases, the J end lost 1 base, and 5 bases lay between the germline ends. In DNA, the CDR3 is TGTGCCAGCAGCGGACAGAACACTGAAGCTTTCTTT. It translates to CASSGQNTEAFF.

The genes are TRBV15 and TRBJ2-3, with 9 bases that match TRBD2. The CDR3 length is 16 residues. Trimming removed 9 bases from V and 3 bases from J; junction bases left unmatched: 13. Germline CDR1 LNHNV, CDR2 YYDKDF (reference sequence). CDR3 sequence reads: CATQTGAGGPTDTQYF. The CDR3 DNA is TGTGCCACGCAGACGGGTGCGGGAGGGCCAACAGATACGCAGTATTTT.

CDR3 region: CASSEGTGRTGELFF. The DNA for the CDR3 is TGTGCCAGCAGTGAGGGCACAGGGCGGACCGGGGAGCTGTTTTTT. V is TRBV2 and J is TRBJ2-2; D is perhaps TRBD1 (6 bases). Germline V gene sequence: CDR1 SNHLY, CDR2 FYNNEI. Trimming cost V 3 bases and J 5 bases, with 13 bases left between them. The CDR3 contains 15 residues. Full variable domain (missing parts from reference TRBV2 and TRBJ2-2): EPEVTQTPSHQVTQMGQEVILRCVPISNHLYFYWYRQILGQKVEFLVSFYNNEISEKSEIFDDQFSVERPDGSNFTLKIRSTKLEDSAMYFCASSEGTGRTGELFFGEGSRLTVL.

The rearrangement joins TRBV4-1 to TRBJ2-1; 10 positions agree with TRBD2. Germline V gene lookup returns CDR1 MGHRA and CDR2 YSYEKL. The V gene end was trimmed by 6 bases and the J gene end by 4 bases; junction bases not matched to a gene: 12. The CDR3 runs 17 residues. CDR3 sequence: CASSPALTSGAYNEQFF. The CDR3 DNA sequence: TGCGCCAGCAGTCCTGCCCTTACTAGCGGGGCATACAATGAGCAGTTCTTC.

The CDR3 DNA is TGTGCCAGCAGTTCCCGGACAGGGGCGCGGAATTCACCCCTCCACTTT. Its translation: CASSSRTGARNSPLHF. This rearrangement joins TRBV6-2 or TRBV6-3 to TRBJ1-6; 9 bases fit TRBD1. Germline-derived CDR1 and CDR2 are MNHEY and SVGEGT. The CDR3 is 16 amino acids. The V gene end was trimmed by 4 bases and the J gene end by 7 bases; junction bases not matched to a gene: 8.

This chain connects TRBV14 to TRBJ1-3, with D maybe TRBD1 (5 bases). CDR3 length: 17 residues. V shed 4 bases and J shed 0 bases, with 16 bases lying between them. Germline V gives CDR1 SGHDN, CDR2 FVKESK. Here the CDR3 reads CASSRSRARSSGNTIYF. Here the CDR3 DNA reads TGTGCCAGCAGCCGAAGCAGGGCCAGATCCTCTGGAAACACCATATATTTT.

This chain uses TRBV9 with TRBJ2-1; D might be TRBD2 (6 bases). The CDR3 loop spans 15 amino acids. Per germline, CDR1 SGDLS and CDR2 YYNGEE. Trimming left V 0 bases short and J 2 bases short, with 9 bases between. The CDR3 coding sequence is TGTGCCAGCAGCGTAGATGGCGGGACCTACAATGAGCAGTTCTTC. Translated: CASSVDGGTYNEQFF. Together with reference TRBV9 and TRBJ2-1, the CDR3 gives the full variable domain: DSGVTQTPKHLITATGQRVTLRCSPRSGDLSVYWYQQSLDQGLQFLIQYYNGEERAKGNILERFSAQQFPDLHSELNLSSLELGDSALYFCASSVDGGTYNEQFFGPGTRLTVL.

This chain uses TRBV18 with TRBJ2-1; 8 bases fit TRBD1. After removal of 3 bases from V and 7 bases from J, the junction contained 8 bases not matched to a gene. The CDR3 consists of 15 residues. Germline V lookup: CDR1 KGHSH, CDR2 LQKENI. In nucleotides, the CDR3 is TGTGCCAGCTCACCGGACAGGGAGGAGCATAATGAGCAGTTCTTC. It specifies CASSPDREEHNEQFF.

The gene calls are TRBV7-8 and TRBJ2-7; the match to TRBD2 covers 10 bases. The V gene's germline CDR1 is SGHVS and CDR2 FQNEAQ. The trim removed 5 bases at V and 2 bases at J, leaving 6 bases unmatched. The CDR3 loop spans 15 amino acids. The CDR3: CASSAGLAATYEQYF. The CDR3 coding sequence is TGTGCCAGCAGCGCCGGACTAGCGGCAACCTACGAGCAGTACTTC.

This sequence joins TRBV28 and TRBJ2-1, with no clear D. The V gene lost 3 bases and the J gene lost 4 bases, with 10 bases spanning the gap. CDR3 size: 14 residues. Germline lookup yields CDR1 MDHEN and CDR2 SYDVKM. The CDR3 loop reads CASSLALAYNEQFF. CDR3 bases: TGTGCCAGCAGTTTGGCCTTGGCTTACAATGAGCAGTTCTTC. Full variable domain (outside the CDR3, taken from reference TRBV28 and TRBJ2-1): DVKVTQSSRYLVKRTGEKVFLECVQDMDHENMFWYRQDPGLGLRLIYFSYDVKMKEKGDIPEGYSVSREKKERFSLILESASTNQTSMYLCASSLALAYNEQFFGPGTRLTVL.

CDR3 sequence reads: CASSRQGVLTGELFF. In DNA form, the CDR3 reads TGTGCCAGCAGCCGACAGGGGGTGCTAACCGGGGAGCTGTTTTTT. The rearrangement links TRBV6-2 or TRBV6-3 to TRBJ2-2; 9 bases map to TRBD1. Germline CDR1 reads MNHEY; CDR2 reads SVGEGT. This CDR3 region has 15 residues. V shed 6 bases and J 5 bases; nucleotides not matched to a gene: 7.

CDR3 amino acids: CASSHEQGITEAFF. The CDR3 coding sequence is TGTGCCAGCAGCCACGAACAGGGAATCACTGAAGCTTTCTTT. J is TRBJ1-1 and V is TRBV3-1 (or the pseudogene TRBV3-2); tentative D call: TRBD1 (6 bases). The germline V gene has CDR1 LGHDT and CDR2 YNNKEL (reference sequence). V was cut by 3 bases and J by 4 bases, with 12 bases left in between. This CDR3 is 14 amino acids long.

The chain links TRBV5-1 to TRBJ2-7, with TRBD2 as a possible D gene (5 bases). V shed 4 bases and J shed 0 bases, with 8 bases lying between them. The CDR3 extends over 13 amino acids. The germline V gene encodes CDR1 SGHRS and CDR2 YFSETQ. The chain's CDR3 is CASSRRDSYEQYF. CDR3 nucleotide sequence: TGCGCCAGCAGCCGCCGGGACTCCTACGAGCAGTACTTC.

The rearrangement links TRBV5-8 to TRBJ2-1; 8 positions agree with TRBD2. CDR3 size: 20 residues. The junction had 18 bases not matched to a gene; V was cut back by 4 bases and J by 0 bases. Germline V CDR1 and CDR2: SGHTS, YDEGEE. CDR3 bases: TGTGCCAGCAGCGGAATCCACAGGGTAGTAAGCGGGAGCTCCTACAATGAGCAGTTCTTC. Translating it yields CASSGIHRVVSGSSYNEQFF.

The chain has TRBV28 and TRBJ1-2, with 8 bases lining up with TRBD1. V dropped 8 bases and J dropped 5; count of bases not matched to a gene: 10. This CDR3 has 14 residues. CDR1 and CDR2 from the germline V gene are MDHEN and SYDVKM. CDR3 residues: CASWRQGAHYGYTF. CDR3 bases: TGTGCCAGCTGGCGGCAGGGGGCGCATTATGGCTACACCTTC.

The V call is TRBV6-6, the J call TRBJ1-4; D remains ambiguous. V was shortened by 5 bases and J by 6 bases, with 7 bases between the two germline ends. Germline lookup yields CDR1 MNHNY and CDR2 SVGAGI (reference sequence). The CDR3 runs 12 residues. The chain's CDR3 is CASSGSYEKLFF. The CDR3, as DNA: TGTGCCAGCAGTGGGAGTTATGAAAAACTGTTTTTT.